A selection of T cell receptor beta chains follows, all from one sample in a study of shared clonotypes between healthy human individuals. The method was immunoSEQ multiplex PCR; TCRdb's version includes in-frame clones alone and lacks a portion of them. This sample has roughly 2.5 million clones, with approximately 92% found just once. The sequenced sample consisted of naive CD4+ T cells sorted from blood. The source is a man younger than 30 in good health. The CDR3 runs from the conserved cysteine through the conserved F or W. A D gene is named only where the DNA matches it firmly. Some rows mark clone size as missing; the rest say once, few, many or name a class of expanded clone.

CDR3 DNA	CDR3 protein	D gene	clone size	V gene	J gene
TGTGCCAGTAGTGAGGGACGAGGAGAGCAGTACTTC	CASSEGRGEQYF	-	few	TRBV19	TRBJ2-7
TGTGCCAGCAGTTATCCAGGGATGGGCAATCAGCCCCAGCATTTT	CASSYPGMGNQPQHF	-	-	TRBV6-6	TRBJ1-5
TGTGCCAGCAGCTTTATATACGAGCAGTACTTC	CASSFIYEQYF	-	-	TRBV7-2	TRBJ2-7
TGTGCCTGGAGTACCTCGAAGGGTGGGCCCCAGCATTTT	CAWSTSKGGPQHF	-	-	TRBV30	TRBJ1-5
TGTGCCAGCAGCTTTCAAGGTACCTACGAGCAGTACTTC	CASSFQGTYEQYF	-	-	TRBV7-8	TRBJ2-7
TGTGCCACTACACCTAGCGGGAGTCGGGCAGATACGCAGTATTTT	CATTPSGSRADTQYF	TRBD2	-	TRBV19	TRBJ2-3
TGTGCCAGCAGCCGGGTCGCGACAGGGATGGGGGAAAAACTGTTTTTT	CASSRVATGMGEKLFF	TRBD1	-	TRBV2	TRBJ1-4
TGCGCCAGCAGCTTGGCCGATCGGGGGCGATACGGCTATGGCTACACCTTC	CASSLADRGRYGYGYTF	-	-	TRBV5-1	TRBJ1-2
TGCAGCGTTGCCGGGACAGCGTATGGCTACACCTTC	CSVAGTAYGYTF	TRBD1	-	TRBV29-1	TRBJ1-2
TGTGCCAGCTCCTACACATACCAAGAGACCCAGTACTTC	CASSYTYQETQYF	-	-	TRBV18	TRBJ2-5
TGTGCCAGCAGCTTAGCTAGCGGGCGGGAGACCCAGTACTTC	CASSLASGRETQYF	TRBD2	-	TRBV7-2	TRBJ2-5